This paragraph reports one T cell receptor (beta chain). This specimen belongs to a study of lymphopenia after photon versus proton radiotherapy. Measured with immunoSEQ multiplex PCR; TCRdb has only the in-frame clones, and not every one. The sample lists about 53,000 clones, around 83% seen once, with 29% in the top ten. The sequencing used peripheral blood, collected from a patient treated with photon-based radiotherapy. This receptor was taken from a man between 50 and 59 years old with gastric cancer.

The CDR3 sequence: CASSSPGLGHEQFF. The CDR3 nucleotides are TGTGCCAGCAGTAGTCCGGGACTAGGGCATGAGCAGTTCTTC. V usage is TRBV6-5 and J usage is TRBJ2-1, with TRBD2 matching 8 bases. V lost 5 bases to trimming and J lost 8 bases; unmatched junction nucleotides: 8. There are 14 residues in the CDR3. CDR1 and CDR2 from the germline V gene are MNHEY and SVGAGI.